Shown below are 4 T cell receptor beta chains from a single sample sequenced in a study of beta chain features in type 1 diabetes. Study-level results: A moderate, significant TCRB CDR3 shortening appeared in type 1 diabetes across four CD4+ subsets.

Antigens of these TCRs are unknown. Expressed TCRB transcripts were sequenced because the isolated RNA had all been reverse transcribed beforehand. TCRdb's table, derived via immunoSEQ multiplex PCR, lists solely in-frame clones and lacks some. The sample includes about 160,000 clones, around 63% seen only once; the top ten take about 0.1%. Sequencing input: naive CD4+ T cells from blood. The receptors stem from a young man with type 1 diabetes.

The CDR3 region is CSVVGQGGEKLFF. The CDR3 DNA reads as TGCAGCGTTGTCGGTCAGGGAGGTGAAAAACTGTTTTTT. The chain uses TRBV29-1 and TRBJ1-4, with D possibly being TRBD1 (5 bases). V gave up 4 bases and J gave up 7 bases, with 13 bases separating them. CDR3 length: 13 amino acids. Germline CDR1 SQVTM, CDR2 ANQGSEA.

The sample holds a few counts of this clone. The chain recombines TRBV9 with TRBJ2-3, with D perhaps TRBD1 or TRBD2 (7 bases each). V lost 4 bases and J 4 bases, leaving 19 bases between the germline ends. Germline V gives CDR1 SGDLS, CDR2 YYNGEE. This CDR3 comprises 16 residues. The CDR3 nucleotides are TGTGCCAGCAGCAGCCGGACTAGGGGGCTGGCAGATACGCAGTATTTT. It translates to CASSSRTRGLADTQYF.

This clone has just a few counts. The V gene is TRBV4-3, the J gene TRBJ2-3; D is undetermined. The CDR3 has 14 residues. V was shortened by 2 bases and J by 5 bases, with 11 bases between the two germline ends. Germline values: CDR1 LGHNA, CDR2 YSLEER. The CDR3: CASSQHERRDTQYF. The CDR3 DNA follows: TGCGCCAGCAGCCAACACGAGAGGAGAGATACGCAGTATTTT.

The sample holds a few counts of this clone. This chain connects TRBV29-1 to TRBJ2-3; 8 bases are a match to TRBD1. V was pared by 6 bases and J by 3 bases, with 5 bases of the junction left unmatched. Germline CDR1 is SQVTM and CDR2 is ANQGSEA. There are 13 residues in the CDR3. CDR3 nucleotides: TGCAGCGTGGACCGGACAGGGACAGATACGCAGTATTTT. Protein product: CSVDRTGTDTQYF.